One and the same sample provided the 30 T cell receptor beta chains below, sequenced in a study of T cell responses to AZD1222 COVID-19 vaccine. The protocol was immunoSEQ multiplex PCR, while the TCRdb copy is restricted to in-frame clones and leaves out a portion. The sample consists of about 90,000 clones, approximately 88% of them appearing once. The sample consisted of peripheral blood, taken 28 days after the second AZD1222 dose. These TCRs come from an adult who received the AZD1222 COVID-19 vaccine.

The genes are TRBV28 and TRBJ1-2; D not certain. The germline V and J ends were trimmed by 2 bases and 4 bases, with 20 bases remaining between them. Germline assignment: CDR1 MDHEN and CDR2 SYDVKM. There are 17 residues in the CDR3. CDR3 sequence: CASSLRQDRLLPYGYTF. DNA for the CDR3: TGTGCCAGCAGTTTAAGGCAGGATCGTCTACTACCCTATGGCTACACCTTC.

The chain carries TRBV7-2 and TRBJ2-3; tentative D call: TRBD2 (5 bases). The CDR3 totals 11 residues. Per germline, CDR1 SGHTA and CDR2 FQGNSA. V dropped 6 bases and J dropped 6 bases, with 7 bases sitting between them. The CDR3 DNA is TGTGCCAGCAGGGAGGCGGATACGCAGTATTTT. It is translated as CASREADTQYF.

This chain links TRBV2 with TRBJ2-3; TRBD1 aligns across 9 bases. The V segment lost 8 bases and the J segment 3 bases; nucleotides outside the gene matches: 9. Germline lookup yields CDR1 SNHLY and CDR2 FYNNEI. There are 15 residues in the CDR3. The CDR3 loop is CASSRQGVGTDTQYF. CDR3 nucleotide sequence: TGTGCCAGCTCCAGACAGGGGGTAGGGACAGATACGCAGTATTTT. Full variable domain (rest looked up from reference TRBV2 and TRBJ2-3): EPEVTQTPSHQVTQMGQEVILRCVPISNHLYFYWYRQILGQKVEFLVSFYNNEISEKSEIFDDQFSVERPDGSNFTLKIRSTKLEDSAMYFCASSRQGVGTDTQYFGPGTRLTVL.

V usage is TRBV19 and J usage is TRBJ2-3; 9 nucleotides agree with TRBD1. CDR1 and CDR2 (germline): LNHDA, SQIVND (reference sequence). The CDR3 totals 14 residues. The V and J ends lost 6 bases and 3 bases, in that order; junction bases with no gene match: 4. Here the CDR3 reads CASRRTGETDTQYF. Written as DNA, the CDR3 is TGTGCCAGTAGGCGGACAGGGGAGACAGATACGCAGTATTTT. The variable domain in full, completed from reference TRBV19 and TRBJ2-3, reads DGGITQSPKYLFRKEGQNVTLSCEQNLNHDAMYWYRQDPGQGLRLIYYSQIVNDFQKGDIAEGYSVSREKKESFPLTVTSAQKNPTAFYLCASRRTGETDTQYFGPGTRLTVL.

This clone was picked up a small number of times. In the same sample, other DNA sequences code for this CDR3. The chain employs TRBV2 and TRBJ2-1, with 11 nucleotides matching TRBD2. V dropped 5 bases and J dropped 4; count of bases not matched to a gene: 1. Per the germline V gene, CDR1 is SNHLY and CDR2 is FYNNEI. The CDR3 totals 14 residues. The CDR3 DNA reads as TGTGCCAGCAGTTTAGCGGGGGGGTACAATGAGCAGTTCTTC. Protein product: CASSLAGGYNEQFF.

The chain combines TRBV30 with TRBJ1-2; D not certain. Germline V lookup: CDR1 GTSNPN, CDR2 SVGIG (reference sequence). V was pared by 1 base and J by 8 bases, with 8 bases between. The CDR3 is 11 amino acids. The CDR3 DNA is TGTGCCTGGAGTGAAGGGAAGGGCTACACCTTC. It is translated as CAWSEGKGYTF.

J is TRBJ1-5 and V is TRBV5-4, with D hard to call. In germline, CDR1 is SGHNT, CDR2 YYREEE (reference sequence). V was cut by 3 bases and J by 1 base, with 8 bases left in between. The CDR3 covers 14 residues. In DNA, the CDR3 is TGTGCCAGCAGCTCGCTGGACAGCAATCAGCCCCAGCATTTT. Encoded protein: CASSSLDSNQPQHF.

In this sample, this clone is medium-sized. The chain joins TRBV27 to TRBJ2-1; D might be TRBD2 (5 bases). This CDR3 is 14 amino acids long. Germline V gene sequence: CDR1 MNHEY, CDR2 SMNVEV (reference sequence). V was trimmed by 6 bases and J by 9 bases, leaving 18 bases between them. CDR3 loop: CASSQADPSIEQFF. CDR3 bases: TGTGCCAGCAGCCAAGCGGACCCCTCAATTGAGCAGTTCTTC.

The rearrangement uses TRBV7-6 and TRBJ2-5; D possibly uses TRBD1 or TRBD2 (5 bases each). The V end lost 3 bases, the J end lost 3 bases, and 14 bases lay between the germline ends. The CDR3 is 15 residues long. In germline, CDR1 is SGHVS, CDR2 FNYEAQ. Here the CDR3 DNA reads TGTGCCAGCAGCTTCCCGAGGGGATATGAAGAGACCCAGTACTTC. Protein product: CASSFPRGYEETQYF.

The rearrangement joins TRBV27 to TRBJ2-3; D not resolved. V was trimmed by 4 bases and J by 2 bases, leaving 13 bases between them. CDR1 MNHEY and CDR2 SMNVEV come from the germline V gene (reference sequence). This CDR3 region has 15 residues. The CDR3 spells CASSSQTWATDTQYF. The CDR3 bases are TGTGCCAGCAGTTCTCAGACTTGGGCCACAGATACGCAGTATTTT.

The V and J genes are TRBV2 and TRBJ1-1; 9 positions match TRBD1. Germline CDR1 and CDR2: SNHLY and FYNNEI. This CDR3 is built from 17 residues. J lost 6 bases, V lost 4 bases, and 15 bases had no gene match. The CDR3 DNA reads as TGTGCCAGCAGTGCTTTTAATCCCGGGACAGGGATGCCTGAAGCTTTCTTT. It yields the protein CASSAFNPGTGMPEAFF.

The chain uses TRBV28 and TRBJ1-5; TRBD1 might be the D (5 bases). CDR3 length: 15 amino acids. Germline assignment: CDR1 MDHEN and CDR2 SYDVKM. V was pared by 6 bases and J by 0 bases, with 12 bases between. CDR3 residues: CASSLGTDSNQPQHF. The CDR3 nucleotides are TGTGCCAGCAGCCTAGGGACTGATAGCAATCAGCCCCAGCATTTT.

The J gene is TRBJ2-1, the V gene TRBV28, with no clear D. The CDR3 runs 11 residues. V was cut by 5 bases and J by 9 bases, with 8 bases left in between. Looked up from germline, CDR1 is MDHEN and CDR2 is SYDVKM. The CDR3 sequence: CASSLKLEQFF. CDR3 coding DNA: TGTGCCAGCAGTCTAAAGCTTGAGCAGTTCTTC. The complete variable domain, with remaining parts taken from reference TRBV28 and TRBJ2-1, reads DVKVTQSSRYLVKRTGEKVFLECVQDMDHENMFWYRQDPGLGLRLIYFSYDVKMKEKGDIPEGYSVSREKKERFSLILESASTNQTSMYLCASSLKLEQFFGPGTRLTVL.

J is TRBJ2-3 and V is TRBV11-3; D is uncertain. V lost 1 base, J lost 4 bases, and 6 bases lay in between. The CDR3 has 13 amino acids. Germline CDR1 reads SGHNT; CDR2 reads YENEEA. CDR3 in DNA: TGTGCCAGCAGCTTAGTTAGTCCAGATACGCAGTATTTT. Encoded protein: CASSLVSPDTQYF. Variable domain in full (rest from reference TRBV11-3 and TRBJ2-3): EAGVVQSPRYKIIEKKQPVAFWCNPISGHNTLYWYLQNLGQGPELLIRYENEEAVDDSQLPKDRFSAERLKGVDSTLKIQPAELGDSAVYLCASSLVSPDTQYFGPGTRLTVL.

The CDR3 reads CASSSIGEGVYGYTF. CDR3 coding DNA: TGTGCCAGCAGCTCCATCGGGGAGGGCGTGTATGGCTACACCTTC. The rearrangement links TRBV5-4 to TRBJ1-2; D remains unclear. CDR3 length: 15 amino acids. Trimming removed 3 bases from V and 5 bases from J, with 17 bases in between. The germline V gene has CDR1 SGHNT and CDR2 YYREEE (reference sequence). The full variable domain, with the rest looked up from reference TRBV5-4 and TRBJ1-2, is ETGVTQSPTHLIKTRGQQVTLRCSSQSGHNTVSWYQQALGQGPQFIFQYYREEENGRGNFPPRFSGLQFPNYSSELNVNALELDDSALYLCASSSIGEGVYGYTFGSGTRLTVV.

The rearrangement joins TRBV7-3 to TRBJ1-3; 7 bases align to TRBD1. This CDR3 is built from 15 residues. Germline V lookup: CDR1 SGHTA, CDR2 FQGTGA. Unmatched junction bases numbered 6, after V lost 5 bases and J lost 2 bases. The CDR3 DNA reads as TGTGCCAGCAGCCTACAGGGGAGGGCTGGAAACACCATATATTTT. This codes for CASSLQGRAGNTIYF.

The chain couples TRBV19 to TRBJ1-5; maybe TRBD1 (5 bases). This CDR3 has 15 amino acids. Trimming left V 3 bases short and J 5 bases short, with 14 bases between. CDR1 and CDR2 (germline): LNHDA, SQIVND (reference sequence). For the CDR3, the DNA is TGTGCCAGTAGTATGCTTTGGGACGTCGATCAGCCCCAGCATTTT. Translated: CASSMLWDVDQPQHF.

This chain uses TRBV27 with TRBJ1-5; D gene uncertain. Trimming removed 0 bases from V and 4 bases from J, with 19 bases in between. CDR3 length equals 18 residues. Germline V gene data show CDR1 as MNHEY and CDR2 as SMNVEV (reference sequence). DNA of the CDR3: TGTGCCAGCAGTTTATCGCCGGTATTGCGGGGAAAGAATCAGCCCCAGCATTTT. It translates to CASSLSPVLRGKNQPQHF.

The V and J genes are TRBV19 and TRBJ2-3; TRBD1 is a possible D gene (5 bases). This CDR3 comprises 13 residues. Trimming stripped 4 bases from V and 3 bases from J, with 8 bases between. CDR1 and CDR2 from the germline V gene are LNHDA and SQIVND (reference sequence). The CDR3: CASSRAGTDTQYF. The CDR3, as DNA: TGTGCCAGTAGTAGGGCAGGGACAGATACGCAGTATTTT.

The chain carries TRBV6-2 or TRBV6-3 and TRBJ2-2, with a tentative D call TRBD2 (5 bases). There are 15 residues in the CDR3. Germline CDR1 is MNHEY and CDR2 is SVGEGT. V was trimmed by 0 bases and J by 3 bases, leaving 8 bases between them. DNA of the CDR3: TGTGCCAGCAGTTACTCGGACTGGTACACCGGGGAGCTGTTTTTT. It specifies CASSYSDWYTGELFF.

On this clone itself: This sample includes further DNA sequences coding for the same CDR3. V and J are TRBV7-6 and TRBJ2-3; possibly TRBD1 or TRBD2 for D (6 bases each). The CDR3 loop spans 15 amino acids. CDR1 is SGHVS, CDR2 FNYEAQ, per germline. Trimming shortened V by 0 bases and J by 5 bases, and 12 bases separated the two germline ends. The CDR3 here is CASSLASGGLDTQYF. In DNA, the CDR3 is TGTGCCAGCAGCTTAGCGTCCGGGGGCTTAGATACGCAGTATTTT. The full variable domain, with the rest looked up from reference TRBV7-6 and TRBJ2-3, is GAGVSQSPRYKVTKRGQDVALRCDPISGHVSLYWYRQALGQGPEFLTYFNYEAQQDKSGLPNDRFSAERPEGSISTLTIQRTEQRDSAMYRCASSLASGGLDTQYFGPGTRLTVL.

The chain uses TRBV11-3 and TRBJ1-1; no definite D call. The germline V gene encodes CDR1 SGHNT and CDR2 YENEEA. Trimming cost V 2 bases and J 6 bases, with 16 bases left between them. There are 15 residues in the CDR3. The CDR3 nucleotides read TGTGCCAGCAGCTTACCCGCAGGAAGAACCGCTGAAGCTTTCTTT. Its translation is CASSLPAGRTAEAFF.

The V and J genes are TRBV6-5 and TRBJ1-4, with D possibly TRBD1 on 5 matching bases. This CDR3 spans 15 amino acids. Germline V lookup: CDR1 MNHEY, CDR2 SVGAGI. The V gene lost 10 bases and the J gene lost 4 bases, with 19 bases spanning the gap. The CDR3 DNA sequence: TGTGCCACCCGATTTCTCGGGGCCCATAATGAAAAACTGTTTTTT. This encodes CATRFLGAHNEKLFF.

This chain joins TRBV14 and TRBJ2-5; 10 bases match TRBD1. Losses at the gene ends were 4 bases for V and 5 bases for J; bases not matched to a gene: 4. CDR1 is SGHDN, CDR2 FVKESK, per germline. The CDR3 contains 14 residues. The CDR3 sequence is CASSRDRGEETQYF. As DNA, the CDR3 is TGTGCCAGCAGCCGGGACAGGGGAGAGGAGACCCAGTACTTC.

The chain recombines TRBV7-9 with TRBJ2-3, with D tentatively TRBD2 (5 bases). The V gene's germline CDR1 is SEHNR and CDR2 FQNEAQ (reference sequence). With 5 bases removed from V and 2 bases from J, the gap between germline ends came to 20 bases. The length of the CDR3 is 17 residues. This chain's CDR3 is CASSKPGGGLFTDTQYF. The CDR3 coding sequence is TGTGCCAGCAGCAAACCTGGTGGCGGACTGTTCACAGATACGCAGTATTTT.

CDR3 sequence: CASSQDEALYGYTF. The CDR3 nucleotides read TGTGCCAGCAGCCAAGACGAAGCCCTCTATGGCTACACCTTC. The chain links TRBV4-2 to TRBJ1-2; D remains unclear. Looked up from germline, CDR1 is LGHNA and CDR2 is YNFKEQ. The CDR3 is made up of 14 amino acids. V was clipped by 0 bases and J by 4 bases, with 9 bases between them.

The genes are TRBV28 and TRBJ2-2; D gene ambiguous. The CDR3 loop spans 13 amino acids. Germline values: CDR1 MDHEN, CDR2 SYDVKM. The CDR3 reads CATGPLNTGELFF. The CDR3 DNA reads TGTGCAACCGGGCCCTTGAACACCGGGGAGCTGTTTTTT. Based on the CDR3 plus reference TRBV28 and TRBJ2-2, the full variable domain is DVKVTQSSRYLVKRTGEKVFLECVQDMDHENMFWYRQDPGLGLRLIYFSYDVKMKEKGDIPEGYSVSREKKERFSLILESASTNQTSMYLCATGPLNTGELFFGEGSRLTVL.

The chain joins TRBV6-5 to TRBJ1-2; perhaps TRBD1 as D (6 bases). Germline V gene lookup returns CDR1 MNHEY and CDR2 SVGAGI. The CDR3 spans 12 residues. V lost 6 bases to trimming and J lost 7 bases, with 12 bases between them. The CDR3 nucleotides are TGTGCCAGCAGCTACAGGGAAGGTGGCTACACCTTC. It specifies CASSYREGGYTF.

The CDR3 reads CASSLQTLSNQPQHF. As DNA, the CDR3 is TGTGCCAGTAGTCTCCAGACCCTATCCAATCAGCCCCAGCATTTT. This chain uses TRBV19 with TRBJ1-5; D remains ambiguous. V lost 5 bases and J 3 bases, leaving 14 bases between the germline ends. CDR3 size: 15 residues. Germline V gene data show CDR1 as LNHDA and CDR2 as SQIVND (reference sequence).

The chain combines TRBV3-1 (or the pseudogene TRBV3-2) with TRBJ2-2; a possible D gene is TRBD2 (5 bases). This CDR3 contains 17 residues. The germline gives CDR1 LGHDT, CDR2 YNNKEL (reference sequence). The V end was cut by 1 base, the J end by 6 bases, with 18 bases between. The DNA of the CDR3 is TGTGCCAGCAGCCAAGGGGGTAGGGCTAGCCGAGCCGGGGAGCTGTTTTTT. It translates to CASSQGGRASRAGELFF.